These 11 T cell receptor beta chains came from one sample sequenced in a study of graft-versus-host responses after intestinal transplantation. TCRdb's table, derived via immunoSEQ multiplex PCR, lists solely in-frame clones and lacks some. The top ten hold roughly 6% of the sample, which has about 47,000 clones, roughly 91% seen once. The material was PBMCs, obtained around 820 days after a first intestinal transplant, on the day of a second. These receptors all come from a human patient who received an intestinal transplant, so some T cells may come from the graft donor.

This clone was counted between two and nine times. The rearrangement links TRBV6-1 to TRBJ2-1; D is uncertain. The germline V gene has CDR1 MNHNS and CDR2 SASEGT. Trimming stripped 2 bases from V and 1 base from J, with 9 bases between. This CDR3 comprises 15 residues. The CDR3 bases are TGTGCCAGCAGTGAAAGTGACATATCCTACAATGAGCAGTTCTTC. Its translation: CASSESDISYNEQFF.

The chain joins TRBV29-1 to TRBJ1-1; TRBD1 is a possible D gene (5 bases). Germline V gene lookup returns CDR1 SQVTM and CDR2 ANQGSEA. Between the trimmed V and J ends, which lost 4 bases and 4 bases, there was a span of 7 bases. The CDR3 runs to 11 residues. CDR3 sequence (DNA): TGCAGCGTTGTGGGGCCCACTGAAGCTTTCTTT. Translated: CSVVGPTEAFF.

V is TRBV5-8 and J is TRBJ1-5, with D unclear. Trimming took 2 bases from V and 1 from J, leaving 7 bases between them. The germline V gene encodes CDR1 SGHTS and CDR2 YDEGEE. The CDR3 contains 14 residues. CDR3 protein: CASSFDISNQPQHF. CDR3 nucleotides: TGTGCCAGCAGCTTCGACATCAGCAATCAGCCCCAGCATTTT.

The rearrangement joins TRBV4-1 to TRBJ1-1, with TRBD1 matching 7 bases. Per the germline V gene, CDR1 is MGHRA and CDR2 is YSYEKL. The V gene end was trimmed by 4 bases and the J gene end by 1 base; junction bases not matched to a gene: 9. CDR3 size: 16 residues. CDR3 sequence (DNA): TGCGCCAGCAGCCCCAGGGGGGCAGGGGGGAACACTGAAGCTTTCTTT. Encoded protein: CASSPRGAGGNTEAFF.

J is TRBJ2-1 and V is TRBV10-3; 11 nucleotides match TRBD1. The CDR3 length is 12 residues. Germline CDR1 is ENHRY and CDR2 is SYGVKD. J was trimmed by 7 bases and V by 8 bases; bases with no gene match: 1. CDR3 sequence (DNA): TGTGCCATCGGGGACAGGGGGAATGAGCAGTTCTTC. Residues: CAIGDRGNEQFF.

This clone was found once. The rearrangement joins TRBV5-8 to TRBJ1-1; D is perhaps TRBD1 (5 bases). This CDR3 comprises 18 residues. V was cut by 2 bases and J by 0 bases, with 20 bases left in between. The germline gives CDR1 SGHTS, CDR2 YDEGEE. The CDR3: CASSLPLHRFLMNTEAFF. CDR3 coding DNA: TGTGCCAGCAGCTTACCCCTCCACAGGTTTCTTATGAACACTGAAGCTTTCTTT.

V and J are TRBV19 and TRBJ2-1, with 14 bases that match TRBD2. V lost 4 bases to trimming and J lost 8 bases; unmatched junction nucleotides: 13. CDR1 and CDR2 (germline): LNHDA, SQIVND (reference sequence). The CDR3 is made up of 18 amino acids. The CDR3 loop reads CASSTWTSGRSSGDEQFF. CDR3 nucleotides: TGTGCCAGTAGTACCTGGACTAGCGGGAGGTCTTCTGGGGATGAGCAGTTCTTC.

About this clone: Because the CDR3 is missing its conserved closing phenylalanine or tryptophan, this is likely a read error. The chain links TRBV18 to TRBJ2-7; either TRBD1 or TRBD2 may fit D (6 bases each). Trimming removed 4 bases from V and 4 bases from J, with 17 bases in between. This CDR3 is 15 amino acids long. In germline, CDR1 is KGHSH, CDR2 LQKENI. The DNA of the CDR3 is TGTGCCAGCTCACGATATAAGGGGGAGGCTTACGAGCAGTACCTC. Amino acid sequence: CASSRYKGEAYEQYL.

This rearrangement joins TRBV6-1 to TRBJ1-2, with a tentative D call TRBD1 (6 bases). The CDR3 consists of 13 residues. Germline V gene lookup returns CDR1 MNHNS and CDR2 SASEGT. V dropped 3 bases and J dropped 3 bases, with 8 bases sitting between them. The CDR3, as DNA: TGTGCCAGCAGTGAGGGGGCCTACTATGGCTACACCTTC. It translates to CASSEGAYYGYTF.

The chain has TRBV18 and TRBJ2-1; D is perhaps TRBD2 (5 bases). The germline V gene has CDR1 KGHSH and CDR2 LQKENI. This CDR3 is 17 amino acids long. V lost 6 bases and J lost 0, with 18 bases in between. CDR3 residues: CASSVRRGGISYNEQFF. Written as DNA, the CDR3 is TGTGCCAGCTCTGTACGCCGCGGAGGAATCTCCTACAATGAGCAGTTCTTC.

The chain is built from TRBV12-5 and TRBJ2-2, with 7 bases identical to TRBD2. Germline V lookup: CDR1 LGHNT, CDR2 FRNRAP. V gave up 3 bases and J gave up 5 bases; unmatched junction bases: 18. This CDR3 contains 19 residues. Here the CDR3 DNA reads TGTGCTAGTGGTTTCGGGGTCCAACGGAGGGCGGGAGATACCGGGGAGCTGTTTTTT. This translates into CASGFGVQRRAGDTGELFF.